One and the same sample provided the 8 T cell receptor beta chains below, sequenced in a study of blood T cell repertoires in COVID-19. Assay used: immunoSEQ multiplex PCR; TCRdb lists only in-frame clones, some missing. The data hold roughly 160,000 clones, with roughly 80% observed a single time. The sequencing sample was made of peripheral blood. These receptor sequences come from a man between 18 and 29 years old with active or convalescent COVID-19.

The CDR3 region has the DNA TGTGCCTGGAGTGCTAGCGGGAGGCTTGAGCAGTACTTC. Protein product: CAWSASGRLEQYF. The genes are TRBV30 and TRBJ2-7; TRBD2 matches 11 bases. Per germline, CDR1 GTSNPN and CDR2 SVGIG (reference sequence). CDR3 size: 13 residues. The V gene end was trimmed by 1 base and the J gene end by 7 bases; junction bases not matched to a gene: 3.

This clone occurred a few times. V and J are TRBV5-1 and TRBJ2-7; D remains ambiguous. From germline, CDR1 is SGHRS and CDR2 YFSETQ. This CDR3 spans 14 amino acids. Between the trimmed V and J ends, which lost 1 base and 4 bases, there was a span of 12 bases. CDR3 nucleotide sequence: TGCGCCAGCAGCTTGACCCCGGGTGGGTACGAGCAGTACTTC. It specifies CASSLTPGGYEQYF.

J is TRBJ2-1 and V is TRBV3-1 (or the pseudogene TRBV3-2), with 7 bases fitting TRBD1. Germline CDR1 reads LGHDT; CDR2 reads YNNKEL (reference sequence). The CDR3 sequence is 16 residues long. Losses at the gene ends were 5 bases for V and 6 bases for J; bases not matched to a gene: 13. The CDR3 spells CASSKPARQGFNEQFF. The DNA of the CDR3 is TGTGCCAGCAGCAAACCGGCGAGACAGGGTTTCAATGAGCAGTTCTTC.

The chain is built from TRBV29-1 and TRBJ2-7; no clear D. Germline V gives CDR1 SQVTM, CDR2 ANQGSEA. Between the trimmed V and J ends, which lost 1 base and 3 bases, there was a span of 13 bases. The CDR3 spans 14 residues. CDR3 sequence (DNA): TGCAGCGTTGAAGTTTTGGGCAGTGGCTACGAGCAGTACTTC. Translation: CSVEVLGSGYEQYF.

Remarks on this clone: Since a much larger clone is just one base distant, this may be a read error. The J gene is TRBJ1-2, the V gene TRBV7-2; 7 bases are a match to TRBD1. J was trimmed by 5 bases and V by 3 bases; bases with no gene match: 3. Germline loops: CDR1 SGHTA, CDR2 FQGNSA. This CDR3 spans 13 amino acids. The CDR3 nucleotides read TGTGCCAGCAGCTTGGACAGGAGTTATGGCTACACCTTC. This gives the protein CASSLDRSYGYTF.

The chain recombines TRBV4-2 with TRBJ2-3; D is unclear. The CDR3 length is 12 residues. The V and J ends lost 2 bases and 5 bases respectively, with 5 bases between them. Germline CDR1 reads LGHNA; CDR2 reads YNFKEQ. The CDR3, as DNA: TGTGCCAGCAGCCAACGAGTAGATACGCAGTATTTT. Its protein is CASSQRVDTQYF.

This sequence joins TRBV6-1 and TRBJ2-2; TRBD2 is a possible D gene (5 bases). V lost 0 bases and J lost 3, with 8 bases in between. The germline V gene encodes CDR1 MNHNS and CDR2 SASEGT. This CDR3 contains 15 residues. CDR3 region: CASSEARTHTGELFF. The DNA of the CDR3 is TGTGCCAGCAGTGAAGCAAGGACTCACACCGGGGAGCTGTTTTTT.

CDR3 amino acids: CASSLLSSGGNEQFF. CDR3 bases: TGCGCCAGCAGCTTGCTGTCTAGCGGGGGAAATGAGCAGTTCTTC. J is TRBJ2-1 and V is TRBV5-1; 10 bases map to TRBD2. The J segment lost 7 bases and the V segment lost 1 base, leaving 5 bases of the junction unmatched. The CDR3 has 15 residues. Germline CDR1 SGHRS, CDR2 YFSETQ.